Presented here are 20 T cell receptor beta chains from one specimen sequenced in a study of blood T cell repertoires in COVID-19. Measured with immunoSEQ multiplex PCR; TCRdb has only the in-frame clones, and not every one. The data contain about 270,000 clones, 80% to 90% of them singletons. The sample comprised PBMCs or T cells enriched from blood (not recorded which). The receptors were sampled from a young woman who had recovered from COVID-19.

The rearrangement links TRBV28 to TRBJ1-6, with 7 positions matching TRBD1. The germline gives CDR1 MDHEN, CDR2 SYDVKM. The trim removed 8 bases at V and 6 bases at J, leaving 16 bases unmatched. This CDR3 spans 17 amino acids. CDR3 bases: TGTGCCAGCGGCATCGAACAGGGGCTTCATTCTAATTCACCCCTCCACTTT. Protein product: CASGIEQGLHSNSPLHF.

This clone was counted a few times. The chain links TRBV6-4 to TRBJ2-5, with 8 bases that match TRBD2. CDR3 length: 15 amino acids. V lost 2 bases to trimming and J lost 2 bases; unmatched junction nucleotides: 4. Per the germline V gene, CDR1 is MRHNA and CDR2 is SNTAGT. The CDR3 loop is CASSDRGGSQETQYF. CDR3 sequence (DNA): TGTGCCAGCAGTGACCGGGGGGGGTCACAAGAGACCCAGTACTTC.

This clone was seen a handful of times. The rearrangement joins TRBV7-9 to TRBJ2-1; D is perhaps TRBD1 (5 bases). V dropped 6 bases and J dropped 10 bases, with 10 bases sitting between them. Germline V gene lookup returns CDR1 SEHNR and CDR2 FQNEAQ (reference sequence). The CDR3 has 11 amino acids. The CDR3 DNA sequence: TGTGCCAGCAGGTCCAGGGTGGAGCAGTTCTTC. Translation gives CASRSRVEQFF.

This rearrangement joins TRBV4-1 to TRBJ1-1; TRBD1 matches 9 bases. The germline V gene has CDR1 MGHRA and CDR2 YSYEKL. The CDR3 extends over 17 amino acids. Losses at the gene ends were 1 base for V and 0 bases for J; bases not matched to a gene: 6. DNA for the CDR3: TGCGCCAGCAGCCAAGGACAGGGGGGAGGGATGAACACTGAAGCTTTCTTT. Protein product: CASSQGQGGGMNTEAFF.

The chain carries TRBV9 and TRBJ1-2, with a weak D call TRBD1 (6 bases). This CDR3 has 20 residues. The germline V gene has CDR1 SGDLS and CDR2 YYNGEE. Trimming pared 3 bases from V and 7 bases from J, leaving 34 bases between. CDR3 DNA sequence: TGTGCCAGCAGCGCGTATGGTAAAATTGACAGCCATGGACAGTACAGTGGCTACACCTTC. Amino acid sequence: CASSAYGKIDSHGQYSGYTF.

This chain links TRBV11-3 with TRBJ2-1; TRBD2 matches at 9 bases. V lost 4 bases, J lost 4 bases, and 14 bases stayed unmatched. CDR1 is SGHNT, CDR2 YENEEA, per germline. The CDR3 has 18 amino acids. The CDR3 nucleotides are TGTGCCAGCAGCTATGGGCCAGGGCTAGCGGGGAGTTACAATGAGCAGTTCTTC. Translation gives CASSYGPGLAGSYNEQFF. Combining the CDR3 with reference TRBV11-3 and TRBJ2-1 gives the whole variable domain EAGVVQSPRYKIIEKKQPVAFWCNPISGHNTLYWYLQNLGQGPELLIRYENEEAVDDSQLPKDRFSAERLKGVDSTLKIQPAELGDSAVYLCASSYGPGLAGSYNEQFFGPGTRLTVL.

The count of this clone is one. This chain connects TRBV6-5 to TRBJ1-3; no firm D call. In germline, CDR1 is MNHEY, CDR2 SVGAGI. The CDR3 consists of 16 residues. Trimming cost V 4 bases and J 0 bases, with 13 bases left between them. CDR3 protein: CASSSHALSSGNTIYF. The CDR3 DNA reads TGTGCCAGCAGTTCTCACGCGTTGAGCTCTGGAAACACCATATATTTT.

The CDR3 region has the DNA TGTGCCAGCAGCCTCGACAGGGGGTTAGGCTACACCTTC. This codes for CASSLDRGLGYTF. The chain uses TRBV6-4 and TRBJ1-2, with 9 bases aligning to TRBD1. V shed 6 bases, J shed 8 bases, and the junction held 7 bases outside the gene matches. The germline gives CDR1 MRHNA, CDR2 SNTAGT. The CDR3 runs to 13 residues.

The J gene is TRBJ1-2, the V gene TRBV10-3; possible D gene TRBD1, 6 bases. Trimming removed 10 bases at V and 7 bases at J, with 25 bases between. Germline V CDR1 and CDR2: ENHRY, SYGVKD. This CDR3 is 15 amino acids long. CDR3 coding DNA: TGTGCCACCCCATCCACATCAGACGCCAGGGGTGGCTACACCTTC. Translation gives CATPSTSDARGGYTF.

J is TRBJ2-5 and V is TRBV10-3; TRBD2 matches at 12 bases. This CDR3 is built from 19 residues. Losses at the gene ends were 0 bases for V and 5 bases for J; bases not matched to a gene: 13. Germline V gene sequence: CDR1 ENHRY, CDR2 SYGVKD. In nucleotides, the CDR3 is TGTGCCATCAGTGAGTCAAATCCGACTAGCGGGGGTGTGCGGGAGACCCAGTACTTC. It yields the protein CAISESNPTSGGVRETQYF.

V usage is TRBV5-1 and J usage is TRBJ1-2; 11 bases are shared with TRBD1. Germline CDR1 is SGHRS and CDR2 is YFSETQ. Unmatched junction bases numbered 5, after V lost 0 bases and J lost 4 bases. The CDR3 sequence is 16 residues long. The CDR3: CASSLAGQGAGYGYTF. The CDR3, as DNA: TGCGCCAGCAGCTTGGCCGGACAGGGGGCGGGCTATGGCTACACCTTC.

The chain employs TRBV30 and TRBJ2-1; possible D gene TRBD2, 7 bases. Germline assignment: CDR1 GTSNPN and CDR2 SVGIG (reference sequence). The CDR3 extends over 15 amino acids. The CDR3 sequence: CAGGAWGHTEDEQFF. The CDR3 DNA reads as TGTGCGGGGGGGGCGTGGGGACATACTGAGGATGAGCAGTTCTTC.

The chain employs TRBV19 and TRBJ1-3; 7 bases map to TRBD1. Germline CDR1 and CDR2: LNHDA and SQIVND (reference sequence). This CDR3 has 16 residues. Trimming at V came to 3 bases and at J to 0 bases, leaving 5 bases not matched to a gene. In DNA, the CDR3 is TGTGCCAGTAGTATGGGGACAGTCTCCTCTGGAAACACCATATATTTT. Translating it yields CASSMGTVSSGNTIYF.

The chain combines TRBV11-1 with TRBJ2-1; 7 bases map to TRBD2. With 3 bases clipped from V and 8 bases from J, the junction kept 7 bases outside the gene matches. Germline V CDR1 and CDR2: SGHAT, FQDESV (reference sequence). This CDR3 is 14 amino acids long. In nucleotides, the CDR3 is TGTGCCAGCAGCTTGGGAACAAGCGGGGATGAGCAGTTCTTC. This encodes CASSLGTSGDEQFF.

The V and J genes are TRBV4-1 and TRBJ1-6; a weak D match, TRBD1 (5 bases). The V end was cut by 1 base, the J end by 4 bases, with 11 bases between. This CDR3 comprises 16 residues. Germline-derived CDR1 and CDR2 are MGHRA and YSYEKL. This CDR3 reads CASSQVGDLYNSPLHF. CDR3 bases: TGCGCCAGCAGCCAAGTCGGGGACTTATATAATTCACCCCTCCACTTT.

The chain combines TRBV18 with TRBJ2-3; no definite D call. The CDR3 covers 14 residues. CDR1 and CDR2 from the germline V gene are KGHSH and LQKENI. Trimming took 3 bases from V and 0 from J, leaving 7 bases between them. CDR3 DNA: TGTGCCAGCTCACCCCCCACTAGCACAGATACGCAGTATTTT. This sequence encodes CASSPPTSTDTQYF.

This chain uses TRBV6-5 with TRBJ2-5; D is perhaps TRBD1 (5 bases). CDR3 length: 14 residues. V was trimmed by 2 bases and J by 1 base, leaving 8 bases between them. Germline CDR1 and CDR2: MNHEY and SVGAGI. The CDR3, as DNA: TGTGCCAGCAGTTACAGGGGCACCCAAGAGACCCAGTACTTC. Translation gives CASSYRGTQETQYF.

This chain uses TRBV30 with TRBJ2-5; D might be TRBD1 (6 bases). V lost 5 bases and J lost 4, with 17 bases in between. The germline V gene encodes CDR1 GTSNPN and CDR2 SVGIG (reference sequence). This CDR3 is built from 14 residues. CDR3 region: CAWCSVEGGETQYF. The CDR3 DNA is TGTGCCTGGTGTAGCGTCGAAGGGGGAGAGACCCAGTACTTC. The full variable domain, in which reference TRBV30 and TRBJ2-5 provide the parts outside the CDR3, is SQTIHQWPATLVQPVGSPLSLECTVEGTSNPNLYWYRQAAGRGLQLLFYSVGIGQISSEVPQNLSASRPQDRQFILSSKKLLLSDSGFYLCAWCSVEGGETQYFGPGTRLLVL.

CDR3 bases: TGTGCCAGCAGCTTAAAGACAGGGGGCGATTCCCCCGAAGCTTTCTTT. This codes for CASSLKTGGDSPEAFF. The chain joins TRBV7-9 to TRBJ1-1; 10 nucleotides agree with TRBD1. J lost 8 bases, V lost 2 bases, and 11 bases had no gene match. The CDR3 loop spans 16 amino acids. The germline V gene has CDR1 SEHNR and CDR2 FQNEAQ (reference sequence).

This chain uses TRBV25-1 with TRBJ1-4; 7 bases map to TRBD1. Germline-derived CDR1 and CDR2 are MGHDK and SYGVNS. This CDR3 contains 15 residues. V lost 3 bases to trimming and J lost 8 bases; unmatched junction nucleotides: 9. CDR3 in amino acids: CASSDPTGLREKLFF. CDR3 bases: TGTGCCAGCAGTGACCCGACAGGGTTGAGAGAAAAACTGTTTTTT.